What follows are 32 T cell receptor beta chains derived from one specimen sequenced in a study of T cells in Graves' hyperthyroidism and ophthalmopathy (dated by TCRdb to about 2019). Libraries came from multiplex PCR. The sequencer listed for this sample is Illumina HiSeq 2000. Amplification of TCR beta CDR3 regions was carried out from RNA transcripts. A first-round RT-PCR of the TCR CDR3 used the HTBI primer set with the Qiagen OneStep RT-PCR kit. TCRdb ran its own pipeline on the public reads, namely fastp trimming at Q25 and MiXCR clone calling, and kept in-frame beta chains. Identical CDR3 protein sequences are pooled into one entry, listed with their most common genes and DNA. This sample lists about 500,000 distinct CDR3 sequences; roughly 15% were detected once. The top ten hold approximately 30% of the sample. Sequencing input: blood. All receptors come from a woman aged 25-40 years with Graves' ophthalmopathy.

This clonotype has a handful of counts. The chain recombines TRBV7-9 with TRBJ2-2; 8 positions agree with TRBD1. With 3 bases clipped from V and 1 base from J, the junction kept 10 bases outside the gene matches. CDR1 is SEHNR, CDR2 FQNEAQ, per germline (reference sequence). The CDR3 loop spans 18 amino acids. CDR3 sequence: CASSLETGVNGNTGELFF. In DNA form, the CDR3 reads TGTGCCAGCAGCTTGGAGACAGGGGTTAACGGGAACACCGGGGAGCTGTTTTTT.

This clonotype was recorded at least ten times. The chain uses TRBV11-2 and TRBJ1-6; 7 bases agree with TRBD1. Germline V gene lookup returns CDR1 SGHAT and CDR2 FQNNGV. With 4 bases clipped from V and 7 bases from J, the junction kept 16 bases outside the gene matches. The CDR3 consists of 18 residues. The DNA for the CDR3 is TGTGCCAGCAGCTCAACCCTAGAGGACAGGAAAACCAATTCACCCCTCCACTTT. This gives the protein CASSSTLEDRKTNSPLHF.

CDR3 nucleotides: TGTGCCTGCACTTTAGCGGGAGATGAGGACGAGCAGTACTTC. This gives the protein CACTLAGDEDEQYF. The chain joins TRBV30 to TRBJ2-7, with TRBD2 matching 9 bases. The germline gives CDR1 GTSNPN, CDR2 SVGIG (reference sequence). With V trimmed by 6 bases and J by 5 bases, 11 bases remained unmatched. The CDR3 is 14 residues long.

The chain is built from TRBV7-9 and TRBJ2-3, with D possibly matching TRBD2 (6 bases). V lost 2 bases, J lost 3 bases, and 12 bases lay in between. Germline assignment: CDR1 SEHNR and CDR2 FQNEAQ (reference sequence). The CDR3 consists of 15 residues. In nucleotides, the CDR3 is TGTGCCAGCAGCTTAAACCGGGAGTGGACAGATACGCAGTATTTT. Protein: CASSLNREWTDTQYF.

In its sample, this clonotype was seen a few times. The chain has TRBV5-1 and TRBJ1-3, with no clear D. CDR3 length equals 13 residues. Germline CDR1 SGHRS, CDR2 YFSETQ. Trimming took off 3 bases at V and 4 bases at J, with 8 bases between the two ends. The CDR3 DNA reads TGCGCCAGCAGCTCAGCCAGGGGAAACACCATATATTTT. It is translated as CASSSARGNTIYF.

The chain recombines TRBV10-2 with TRBJ2-2; 8 positions agree with TRBD2. Germline V gives CDR1 WSHSY, CDR2 SAAADI. This CDR3 comprises 18 residues. The V gene end was trimmed by 4 bases and the J gene end by 3 bases; junction bases not matched to a gene: 13. The CDR3 DNA sequence: TGCGCCAGCAGTGCAGCGGGAGTGGGTAAATGGTACACCGGGGAGCTGTTTTTT. Protein sequence: CASSAAGVGKWYTGELFF.

The chain joins TRBV20-1 to TRBJ2-7; D gene ambiguous. The germline V gene encodes CDR1 DFQATT and CDR2 SNEGSKA (reference sequence). This CDR3 region has 15 residues. V lost 0 bases and J lost 2, with 14 bases in between. The CDR3 bases are TGCAGTGCTAGAGATTTGGCCAACGAACCCTACGAGCAGTACTTC. As protein: CSARDLANEPYEQYF.

This clonotype was counted many times. This sequence joins TRBV12-3 or TRBV12-4 and TRBJ1-2, with D possibly matching TRBD1 (5 bases). The CDR3 totals 13 residues. V lost 6 bases and J 4 bases, leaving 12 bases between the germline ends. The CDR3 loop reads CASSVRRGYGYTF. The CDR3 coding sequence is TGTGCCAGCAGCGTGAGAAGGGGCTATGGCTACACCTTC.

A few counts support this clonotype. This chain links TRBV10-3 with TRBJ2-7, with no clear D. The CDR3 is 15 residues long. Germline CDR1 ENHRY, CDR2 SYGVKD. V lost 0 bases to trimming and J lost 1 base, with 10 bases between them. The CDR3 loop is CAISESKTSSYEQYF. DNA for the CDR3: TGTGCCATCAGTGAGTCAAAGACCTCTTCCTACGAGCAGTACTTC.

This clonotype was seen at least ten times. The V call is TRBV2, the J call TRBJ2-7; D might be TRBD2 (6 bases). Between the trimmed V and J ends, which lost 0 bases and 6 bases, there was a span of 15 bases. Germline V gene lookup returns CDR1 SNHLY and CDR2 FYNNEI. This CDR3 contains 15 residues. The CDR3 DNA reads as TGTGCCAGCAGTGAAGCGCCGCTAGCGAGGGGCGAGCAGTACTTC. Its translation: CASSEAPLARGEQYF. The complete variable domain, with remaining parts taken from reference TRBV2 and TRBJ2-7, reads EPEVTQTPSHQVTQMGQEVILRCVPISNHLYFYWYRQILGQKVEFLVSFYNNEISEKSEIFDDQFSVERPDGSNFTLKIRSTKLEDSAMYFCASSEAPLARGEQYFGPGTRLTVT.

This chain connects TRBV27 to TRBJ2-7; 7 nucleotides match TRBD1. Germline V gene data show CDR1 as MNHEY and CDR2 as SMNVEV (reference sequence). This CDR3 comprises 14 residues. V gave up 8 bases and J gave up 2 bases; unmatched junction bases: 9. In DNA, the CDR3 is TGTGCCAGCTGGACAGGCAATTGGCCCTACGAGCAGTACTTC. Translated: CASWTGNWPYEQYF.

This clonotype was observed at least ten times. The chain uses TRBV9 and TRBJ1-1; D unresolved. The CDR3 loop spans 14 amino acids. Trimming shortened V by 7 bases and J by 3 bases, and 16 bases separated the two germline ends. The V gene's germline CDR1 is SGDLS and CDR2 YYNGEE. This chain's CDR3 is CASSPGGGDTEAFF. CDR3 in DNA: TGTGCCAGCTCTCCTGGCGGTGGCGACACTGAAGCTTTCTTT. The whole variable domain, filled in from reference TRBV9 and TRBJ1-1, reads DSGVTQTPKHLITATGQRVTLRCSPRSGDLSVYWYQQSLDQGLQFLIQYYNGEERAKGNILERFSAQQFPDLHSELNLSSLELGDSALYFCASSPGGGDTEAFFGQGTRLTVV.

The table lists this clonotype with many counts. This chain connects TRBV5-1 to TRBJ2-7; tentative D call: TRBD1 (5 bases). There are 13 residues in the CDR3. Germline-derived CDR1 and CDR2 are SGHRS and YFSETQ. Trimming took off 1 base at V and 3 bases at J, with 8 bases between the two ends. The CDR3 loop is CASSLLQDYEQYF. DNA of the CDR3: TGCGCCAGCAGCTTGTTACAGGACTACGAGCAGTACTTC.

This chain joins TRBV28 and TRBJ2-7; D possibly corresponds to TRBD1 (5 bases). Germline V gives CDR1 MDHEN, CDR2 SYDVKM. Trimming shortened V by 11 bases and J by 0 bases, and 11 bases separated the two germline ends. CDR3 size: 12 residues. The CDR3 loop is CASLGASYEQYF. The CDR3 bases are TGTGCCTCCTTAGGGGCCTCCTACGAGCAGTACTTC.

This chain joins TRBV10-3 and TRBJ2-7; D gene ambiguous. The CDR3 loop spans 12 amino acids. CDR1 and CDR2 (germline): ENHRY, SYGVKD. V dropped 3 bases and J dropped 3 bases, with 6 bases sitting between them. The CDR3 spells CAISDLGYEQYF. The CDR3, as DNA: TGTGCCATCAGTGATCTGGGCTACGAGCAGTACTTC.

This clonotype was picked up a small number of times. This rearrangement joins TRBV20-1 to TRBJ2-5, with a weak D call TRBD2 (5 bases). CDR3 length equals 15 residues. Germline CDR1 reads DFQATT; CDR2 reads SNEGSKA (reference sequence). V was trimmed by 2 bases and J by 11 bases, leaving 24 bases between them. CDR3 DNA sequence: TGCAGTGCTAGAAGAGAGCGACCGGGATTATTGGGACAGTACTTC. Its protein product is CSARRERPGLLGQYF.

J is TRBJ1-6 and V is TRBV28; a possible D gene is TRBD1 (6 bases). This CDR3 has 16 residues. Deletions cut 6 bases from V and 0 bases from J, with 12 bases between. In germline, CDR1 is MDHEN, CDR2 SYDVKM. The CDR3 DNA reads TGTGCCAGCAGAACAGGGCGGGGCTCCTATAATTCACCCCTCCACTTT. Protein sequence: CASRTGRGSYNSPLHF.

In this sample, this clonotype turned up a few times. The genes are TRBV7-2 and TRBJ1-4, with D uncertain. From germline, CDR1 is SGHTA and CDR2 FQGNSA. The CDR3 is 13 residues long. Between the trimmed V and J ends, which lost 2 bases and 3 bases, there was a span of 4 bases. The CDR3 DNA reads TGTGCCAGCAGCTTATACTCTAATGAAAAACTGTTTTTT. Residues: CASSLYSNEKLFF.

This clonotype was observed many times. The chain is built from TRBV3-1 and TRBJ2-1; the match to TRBD2 covers 9 bases. The J segment lost 6 bases and the V segment lost 4 bases, leaving 7 bases of the junction unmatched. The CDR3 is 15 residues long. Germline V gene lookup returns CDR1 LGHDT and CDR2 YNNKEL (reference sequence). CDR3 sequence (DNA): TGTGCCAGCAGCCGGCGGGAGGGCCGTATCAATGAGCAGTTCTTC. The encoded protein is CASSRREGRINEQFF.

V usage is TRBV5-1 and J usage is TRBJ2-2, with TRBD2 matching over 8 bases. Germline loops: CDR1 SGHRS, CDR2 YFSETQ. Trimming at V came to 4 bases and at J to 0 bases, leaving 14 bases not matched to a gene. This CDR3 is built from 19 residues. CDR3 sequence: CASSHRQSGGLSNTGELFF. CDR3 nucleotides: TGCGCCAGCAGCCACCGGCAGAGCGGGGGACTCTCGAACACCGGGGAGCTGTTTTTT.

V usage is TRBV7-3 and J usage is TRBJ2-6; TRBD2 matches at 8 bases. The CDR3 covers 14 residues. Trimming at V came to 7 bases and at J to 11 bases, leaving 10 bases not matched to a gene. Germline V CDR1 and CDR2: SGHTA, FQGTGA. CDR3 protein: CASTVPGGQDVLTF. DNA of the CDR3: TGTGCCAGCACCGTTCCGGGAGGGCAGGACGTCCTGACTTTC.

This clonotype was recorded many times. V gene TRBV5-1 combines with J gene TRBJ2-1; 10 bases agree with TRBD2. The CDR3 is 15 amino acids. V dropped 1 base and J dropped 9; count of bases not matched to a gene: 7. Per germline, CDR1 SGHRS and CDR2 YFSETQ. The CDR3, as DNA: TGCGCCAGCAGCTTGCGGCTAGCGGGAGTCACTGAGCAGTTCTTC. Translation gives CASSLRLAGVTEQFF. Full variable domain (remainder filled in from reference TRBV5-1 and TRBJ2-1): KAGVTQTPRYLIKTRGQQVTLSCSPISGHRSVSWYQQTPGQGLQFLFEYFSETQRNKGNFPGRFSGRQFSNSRSEMNVSTLELGDSALYLCASSLRLAGVTEQFFGPGTRLTVL.

This clonotype appeared many times. The chain couples TRBV2 to TRBJ1-1; TRBD1 might be the D (5 bases). V was shortened by 5 bases and J by 10 bases, with 14 bases between the two germline ends. Germline loops: CDR1 SNHLY, CDR2 FYNNEI. The CDR3 is 12 amino acids. The CDR3 loop reads CASSLDSPVAFF. CDR3 bases: TGTGCCAGCAGTTTAGACAGCCCCGTAGCTTTCTTT.

This clonotype has ten or more counts. V usage is TRBV20-1 and J usage is TRBJ2-4; D possibly matches TRBD1 or TRBD2 (5 bases each). Per germline, CDR1 DFQATT and CDR2 SNEGSKA (reference sequence). V gave up 1 base and J gave up 6 bases, with 16 bases separating them. This CDR3 has 15 residues. CDR3 nucleotide sequence: TGCAGTGCTAGAGTAGGCAGGGATCGGGGAAACATTCAGTACTTC. Its translation is CSARVGRDRGNIQYF.

The count of this clonotype is one. The chain couples TRBV10-1 to TRBJ2-5; the match to TRBD2 covers 11 bases. J gave up 1 base and V 3 bases, and 1 base lay outside the gene matches. Looked up from germline, CDR1 is WNHNN and CDR2 is SYGVQD (reference sequence). The CDR3 covers 15 residues. The CDR3 nucleotides are TGCGCCAGCAGTGATAGCGGGAGGGCCCAAGAGACCCAGTACTTC. Its translation is CASSDSGRAQETQYF.

With respect to this clonotype: This could be a read error, since a much larger clone is one nucleotide away. The chain employs TRBV3-2 and TRBJ2-1. TRBV3-2 is a known pseudogene. The length of the CDR3 is 14 residues. The DNA for the CDR3 is TGTGCCAGCAGCCAAGATCCGGAACACAATGAGCAGTTCTTC. It codes for CASSQDPEHNEQFF.

Ten or more counts support this clonotype. The V gene is TRBV27, the J gene TRBJ2-1; the D is unclear. The CDR3 loop spans 15 amino acids. Germline V CDR1 and CDR2: MNHEY, SMNVEV (reference sequence). V dropped 2 bases and J dropped 0 bases, with 8 bases sitting between them. The CDR3 region has the DNA TGTGCCAGCAGTTTAAGACCAGTCTCCTACAATGAGCAGTTCTTC. As protein: CASSLRPVSYNEQFF.

This chain links TRBV27 with TRBJ1-4, with a tentative D call TRBD1 (5 bases). Germline V CDR1 and CDR2: MNHEY, SMNVEV (reference sequence). The CDR3 is made up of 13 amino acids. V lost 7 bases and J lost 7, with 13 bases in between. The CDR3 DNA reads as TGTGCCAGCACCTTCAGGGACGGTGAAAAACTGTTTTTT. Translation: CASTFRDGEKLFF. Variable domain in full (rest from reference TRBV27 and TRBJ1-4): EAQVTQNPRYLITVTGKKLTVTCSQNMNHEYMSWYRQDPGLGLRQIYYSMNVEVTDKGDVPEGYKVSRKEKRNFPLILESPSPNQTSLYFCASTFRDGEKLFFGSGTQLSVL.

This clonotype was detected many times. In DNA form, the CDR3 reads TGTGCCAGCAGCTTAGAGGGCGGGTTCTACGAGCAGTACTTC. This gives the protein CASSLEGGFYEQYF. The chain uses TRBV7-2 and TRBJ2-7; D may be TRBD2 (5 bases). The CDR3 runs to 14 residues. Between the trimmed V and J ends, which lost 1 base and 3 bases, there was a span of 10 bases. Germline loops: CDR1 SGHTA, CDR2 FQGNSA.

This clonotype was counted many times. The chain combines TRBV5-1 with TRBJ2-7, with a possible D match to TRBD1 (5 bases). Trimming stripped 3 bases from V and 2 bases from J, with 9 bases between. CDR1 and CDR2 from the germline V gene are SGHRS and YFSETQ. There are 13 residues in the CDR3. The CDR3 DNA reads as TGCGCCAGCAGCTCTGGACACCCCTACGAGCAGTACTTC. Residues: CASSSGHPYEQYF.

This clonotype came up many times. The chain has TRBV2 and TRBJ2-7, with D possibly matching TRBD1 (6 bases). The germline V and J ends were trimmed by 3 bases and 7 bases, with 10 bases remaining between them. This CDR3 region has 12 residues. Germline CDR1 and CDR2: SNHLY and FYNNEI. The CDR3 sequence is CASSDRGEEQYF. The DNA of the CDR3 is TGTGCCAGCAGTGACAGGGGCGAGGAGCAGTACTTC. Complete variable domain (other parts from reference TRBV2 and TRBJ2-7): EPEVTQTPSHQVTQMGQEVILRCVPISNHLYFYWYRQILGQKVEFLVSFYNNEISEKSEIFDDQFSVERPDGSNFTLKIRSTKLEDSAMYFCASSDRGEEQYFGPGTRLTVT.

The V gene is TRBV7-3, the J gene TRBJ2-7; a possible D gene is TRBD1 (5 bases). Trimming removed 8 bases at V and 3 bases at J, with 20 bases between. Per germline, CDR1 SGHTA and CDR2 FQGTGA. This CDR3 contains 15 residues. CDR3 residues: CASSTQPGRDYEQYF. CDR3 nucleotide sequence: TGTGCCAGCTCAACCCAACCGGGCAGGGACTACGAGCAGTACTTC.